The next 6 T cell receptor beta chains were all read from a single sample in a study of CD8+CD57+ T cells in acquired aplastic anemia. Patients picked for sequencing had shown CD8+CD57+ cell expansion detected by flow cytometry. Genomic DNA templated the TCR beta VDJ and CDR3 profiling. Via MiXCR, TCRdb re-called the reads, giving one row per CDR3 protein. The table has some 140,000 distinct CDR3 sequences, 40% to 65% seen once. The sequenced sample consisted of sorted CD4+, CD8+, or CD8+CD57+ T cells (not recorded which) from PBMCs. Source of these receptors: a human donor with aplastic anemia.

This clonotype was seen repeatedly, ten times or more. This chain links TRBV20-1 with TRBJ1-1; a possible D gene is TRBD1 (6 bases). The V and J ends lost 7 bases and 0 bases respectively, with 18 bases between them. Germline values: CDR1 DFQATT, CDR2 SNEGSKA (reference sequence). This CDR3 has 15 amino acids. The DNA for the CDR3 is TGCAGTGTAAGCGCTTGGGGGCCAGTGAACACTGAAGCTTTCTTT. It encodes CSVSAWGPVNTEAFF.

In its sample, this clonotype was seen many times. The chain recombines TRBV9 with TRBJ1-1; 10 nucleotides agree with TRBD1. Germline lookup yields CDR1 SGDLS and CDR2 YYNGEE. This CDR3 has 16 amino acids. The ends lost 0 bases at V and 4 bases at J; junction bases unmatched: 6. CDR3 in amino acids: CASSVGGQGSITEAFF. DNA for the CDR3: TGTGCCAGCAGCGTAGGGGGACAGGGGTCAATCACTGAAGCTTTCTTT.

In this sample, this clonotype turned up many times. The chain combines TRBV5-6 with TRBJ1-2, with a tentative D call TRBD1 (5 bases). The CDR3 is made up of 13 amino acids. Deletions cut 6 bases from V and 0 bases from J, with 9 bases between. The germline CDR1 and CDR2 sequences are SGHDT and YYEEEE. The CDR3 nucleotides are TGTGCCAGCATCGACAGTACTAACTATGGCTACACCTTC. As protein: CASIDSTNYGYTF.

The CDR3 DNA reads as TGTGCCAGCAGTGAATTTGTTAGCAATCAGCCCCAGCATTTT. It encodes CASSEFVSNQPQHF. The rearrangement uses TRBV2 and TRBJ1-5; D is unresolved. The CDR3 is 14 amino acids. Deletions cut 2 bases from V and 0 bases from J, with 5 bases between. CDR1 and CDR2 from the germline V gene are SNHLY and FYNNEI.

This clonotype has only a few counts. A much larger clone sits a single nucleotide away, making a read error possible. The CDR3, as DNA: TGTGCCAGCAGCTTCGGCCGGGCGAGCTCCTACGAGCAGTACTTC. It translates to CASSFGRASSYEQYF. The genes are TRBV13 and TRBJ2-7; D unresolved. CDR3 length equals 15 residues. From germline, CDR1 is PRHDT and CDR2 FYEKMQ (reference sequence). With 3 bases removed from V and 0 bases from J, the gap between germline ends came to 12 bases.

CDR3 protein: CASSLDRRNEQFF. The CDR3 DNA reads as TGTGCCAGCAGCTTAGACCGTAGGAATGAGCAGTTCTTC. The chain is built from TRBV7-3 and TRBJ2-1; D unclear. There are 13 residues in the CDR3. V was clipped by 2 bases and J by 7 bases, with 9 bases between them. Per the germline V gene, CDR1 is SGHTA and CDR2 is FQGTGA.